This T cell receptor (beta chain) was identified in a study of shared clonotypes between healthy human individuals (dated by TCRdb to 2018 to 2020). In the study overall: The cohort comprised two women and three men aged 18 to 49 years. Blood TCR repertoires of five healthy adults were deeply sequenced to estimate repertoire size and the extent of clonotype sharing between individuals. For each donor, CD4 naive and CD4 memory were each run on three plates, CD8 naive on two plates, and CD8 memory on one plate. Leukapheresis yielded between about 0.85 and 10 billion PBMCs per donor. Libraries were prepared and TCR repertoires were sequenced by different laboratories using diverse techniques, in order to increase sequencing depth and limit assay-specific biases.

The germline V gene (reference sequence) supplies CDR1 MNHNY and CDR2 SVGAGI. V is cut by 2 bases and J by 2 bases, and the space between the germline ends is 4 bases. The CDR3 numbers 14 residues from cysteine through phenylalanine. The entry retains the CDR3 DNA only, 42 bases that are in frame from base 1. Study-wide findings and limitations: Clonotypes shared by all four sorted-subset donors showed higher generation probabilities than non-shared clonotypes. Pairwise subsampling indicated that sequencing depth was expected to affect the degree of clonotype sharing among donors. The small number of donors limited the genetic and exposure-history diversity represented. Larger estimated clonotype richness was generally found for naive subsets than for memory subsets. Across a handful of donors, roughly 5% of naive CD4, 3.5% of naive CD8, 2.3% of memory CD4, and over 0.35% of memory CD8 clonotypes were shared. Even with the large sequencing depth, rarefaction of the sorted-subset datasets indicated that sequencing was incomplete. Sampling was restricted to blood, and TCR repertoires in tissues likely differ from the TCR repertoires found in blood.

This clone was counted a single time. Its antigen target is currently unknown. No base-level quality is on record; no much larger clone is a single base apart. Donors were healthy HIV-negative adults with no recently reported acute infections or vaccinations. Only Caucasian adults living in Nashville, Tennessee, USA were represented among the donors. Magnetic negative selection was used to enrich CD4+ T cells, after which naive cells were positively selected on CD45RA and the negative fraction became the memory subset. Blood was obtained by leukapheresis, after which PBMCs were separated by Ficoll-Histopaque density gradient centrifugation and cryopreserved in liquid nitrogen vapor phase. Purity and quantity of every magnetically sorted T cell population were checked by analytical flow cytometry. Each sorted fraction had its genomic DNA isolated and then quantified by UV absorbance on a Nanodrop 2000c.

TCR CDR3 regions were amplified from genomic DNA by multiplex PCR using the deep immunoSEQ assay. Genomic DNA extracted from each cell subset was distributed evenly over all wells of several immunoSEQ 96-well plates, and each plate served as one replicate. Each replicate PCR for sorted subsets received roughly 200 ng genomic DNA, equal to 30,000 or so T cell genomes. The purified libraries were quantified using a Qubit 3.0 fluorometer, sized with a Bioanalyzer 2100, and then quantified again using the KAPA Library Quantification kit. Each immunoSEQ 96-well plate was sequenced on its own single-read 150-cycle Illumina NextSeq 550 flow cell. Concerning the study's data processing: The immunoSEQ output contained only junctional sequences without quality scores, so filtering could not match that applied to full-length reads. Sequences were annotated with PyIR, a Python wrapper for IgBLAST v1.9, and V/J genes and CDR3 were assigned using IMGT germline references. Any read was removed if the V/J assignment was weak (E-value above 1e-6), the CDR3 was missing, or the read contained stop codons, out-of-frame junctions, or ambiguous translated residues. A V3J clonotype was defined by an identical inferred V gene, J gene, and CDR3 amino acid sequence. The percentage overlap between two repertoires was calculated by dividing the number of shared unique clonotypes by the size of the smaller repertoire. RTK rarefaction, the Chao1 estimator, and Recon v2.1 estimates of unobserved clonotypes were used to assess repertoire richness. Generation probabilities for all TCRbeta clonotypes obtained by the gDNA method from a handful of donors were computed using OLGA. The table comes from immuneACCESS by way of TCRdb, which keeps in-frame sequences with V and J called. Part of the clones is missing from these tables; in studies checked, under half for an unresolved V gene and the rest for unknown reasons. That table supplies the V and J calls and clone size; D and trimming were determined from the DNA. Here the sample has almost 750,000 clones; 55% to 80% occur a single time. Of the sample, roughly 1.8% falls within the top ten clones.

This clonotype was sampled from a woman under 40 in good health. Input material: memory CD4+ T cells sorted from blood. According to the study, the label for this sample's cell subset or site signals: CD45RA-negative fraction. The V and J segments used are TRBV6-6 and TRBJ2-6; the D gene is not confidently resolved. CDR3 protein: CASSYQAGANVLTF. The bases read TGTGCCAGCAGTTACCAGGCTGGGGCCAACGTCCTGACTTTC.